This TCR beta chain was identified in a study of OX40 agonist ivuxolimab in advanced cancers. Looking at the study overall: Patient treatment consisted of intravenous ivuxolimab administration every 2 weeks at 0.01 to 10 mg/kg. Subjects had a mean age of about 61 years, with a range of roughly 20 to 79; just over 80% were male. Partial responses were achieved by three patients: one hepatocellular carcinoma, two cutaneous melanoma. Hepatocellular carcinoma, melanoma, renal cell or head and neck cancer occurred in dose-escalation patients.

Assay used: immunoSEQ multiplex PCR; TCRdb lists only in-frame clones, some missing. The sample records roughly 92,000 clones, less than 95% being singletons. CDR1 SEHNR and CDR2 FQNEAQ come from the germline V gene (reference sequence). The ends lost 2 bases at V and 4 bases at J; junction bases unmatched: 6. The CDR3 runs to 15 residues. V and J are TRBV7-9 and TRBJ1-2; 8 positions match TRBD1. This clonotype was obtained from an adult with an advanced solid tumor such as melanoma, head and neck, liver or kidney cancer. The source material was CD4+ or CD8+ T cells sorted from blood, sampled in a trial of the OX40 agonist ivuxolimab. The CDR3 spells CASSLRTGPSYGYTF. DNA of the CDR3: TGTGCCAGCAGCTTACGGACAGGGCCTAGCTATGGCTACACCTTC. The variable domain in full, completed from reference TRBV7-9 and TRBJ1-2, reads DTGVSQNPRHKITKRGQNVTFRCDPISEHNRLYWYRQTLGQGPEFLTYFQNEAQLEKSRLLSDRFSAERPKGSFSTLEIQRTEQGDSAMYLCASSLRTGPSYGYTFGSGTRLTVV.